This T cell receptor beta chain emerged from a study of sequential checkpoint blockade in melanoma. Produced via immunoSEQ multiplex PCR; TCRdb's table is partial and in-frame only. Of under 7,000 clones in the sample, roughly 19% were seen once. Ten or more counts support this clone. Deletions cut 1 base from V and 7 bases from J, with 5 bases between. The germline V gene encodes CDR1 MNHGY and CDR2 SAAAGT. This CDR3 has 12 residues. As for treatment: randomized to nivolumab then ipilimumab (arm A) or the reverse (arm B). The rearrangement links TRBV6-8 to TRBJ2-1; D gene unclear. The source material was tumor tissue (inferred from file names), sampled from a patient given nivolumab and ipilimumab in sequence. This receptor was identified in a human donor with melanoma. CDR3 in DNA: TGTGCCAGCAGTTACTATTTTAATGAGCAGTTCTTC. Amino acid sequence: CASSYYFNEQFF.